These 5 T cell receptor beta chains were sequenced from one sample in a study of blood T cell repertoires in COVID-19. Repertoires were generated with immunoSEQ multiplex PCR, while TCRdb's copy carries only in-frame clones and drops some. The sample yields under 200,000 clones, around nine tenths seen once. Specimen: peripheral blood. Every receptor here comes from a man in his sixties with COVID-19, enrolled during active disease.

The rearrangement joins TRBV10-3 to TRBJ1-4; 7 bases match TRBD1. The CDR3 has 12 residues. J gave up 11 bases and V 10 bases, and 10 bases lay outside the gene matches. CDR1 ENHRY and CDR2 SYGVKD come from the germline V gene. This CDR3 reads CATRTGETKLFF. CDR3 sequence (DNA): TGTGCCACACGAACAGGGGAAACGAAACTGTTTTTT.

In its sample, this clone was seen once. The gene calls are TRBV7-2 and TRBJ2-7; 10 nucleotides line up with TRBD1. This CDR3 is 16 amino acids long. Trimming cost V 1 base and J 4 bases; bases outside gene matches: 7. The germline V gene has CDR1 SGHTA and CDR2 FQGNSA. The CDR3 nucleotides read TGTGCCAGCAGCTTAGTTGGGACAGGGGCCCCGTACGAGCAGTACTTC. It translates to CASSLVGTGAPYEQYF.

The chain uses TRBV9 and TRBJ1-2; D is perhaps TRBD1 (5 bases). CDR1 is SGDLS and CDR2 is YYNGEE in the germline V gene. The CDR3 loop spans 14 amino acids. The V and J ends lost 0 bases and 3 bases respectively, with 9 bases between them. The CDR3 is CASSVAWGDYGYTF. In DNA, the CDR3 is TGTGCCAGCAGCGTAGCATGGGGGGACTATGGCTACACCTTC.

V and J are TRBV4-3 and TRBJ2-7; 9 nucleotides line up with TRBD1. The CDR3 consists of 16 residues. CDR1 is LGHNA and CDR2 is YSLEER in the germline V gene. J was trimmed by 6 bases and V by 1 base; bases with no gene match: 10. In nucleotides, the CDR3 is TGCGCCAGCAGCCAAGTTTTACCGGGACAGGGAACCGAGCAGTACTTC. It encodes CASSQVLPGQGTEQYF.

This clone has only a few counts. J is TRBJ1-5 and V is TRBV5-1; D perhaps matches TRBD1 (5 bases). CDR3 size: 15 residues. V was clipped by 3 bases and J by 3 bases, with 13 bases between them. CDR1 is SGHRS, CDR2 YFSETQ, per germline. The CDR3 is CASSSTGGDNQPQHF. In nucleotides, the CDR3 is TGCGCCAGCAGCTCAACAGGAGGGGACAATCAGCCCCAGCATTTT.